The clone carrying this T cell receptor beta chain occurred a few times. The antigen remains unidentified. This specimen includes other DNA sequences encoding the same CDR3. Expressed TCRB transcripts were sequenced, since all the RNA that had been isolated was reverse transcribed. Clones were sequenced by immunoSEQ multiplex PCR, and TCRdb holds only the in-frame ones, with some missing. This table holds roughly 150,000 clones, 9% to 12% found once. This sample was taken from a study of beta chain features in type 1 diabetes. General observations from the study: TCRB CDR3 length was moderately but significantly reduced in all four CD4+ subsets of Type 1 diabetes patients.

The CDR3 totals 15 residues. The ends lost 0 bases at V and 2 bases at J; junction bases unmatched: 2. Germline V gene data show CDR1 as SGHRS and CDR2 as YFSETQ. The sample comprised central memory CD4+ T cells from blood. This sequence was found in a man aged 25 to 45 with type 1 diabetes. The chain is built from TRBV5-1 and TRBJ2-7; TRBD2 aligns across 10 bases. The CDR3 sequence: CASSLVTSGTYEQYF. The CDR3 DNA reads as TGCGCCAGCAGCTTGGTAACTAGCGGGACCTACGAGCAGTACTTC.